The following is a T cell receptor (beta chain) sequence with its context. Antigen unknown. The CDR3 contains 15 residues. The germline gives CDR1 MGHRA, CDR2 YSYEKL. V lost 5 bases and J lost 5; bases outside the gene matches: 9. Healthy Caucasians were all of the donors. This sample was taken from a study of identical twins. Overall study findings and caveats: Beta out-of-frame sequences showed weaker excess twin sharing.

TCRdb itself ran the 5' RACE reads through MiXCR, one entry per CDR3 protein. Of some 900,000 distinct CDR3 sequences in the sample, over 9% were seen once. The same specimen was also included in a second study, on yellow fever vaccine responses in identical twins. That work adds: Vaccine-induced T cell responses in twins were reportedly observed to appear partly convergent, partly personalized.

The sequence was obtained from a woman aged 18-29 years in good health. V and J are TRBV4-1 and TRBJ1-2, with 9 bases that match TRBD1. Sequenced input: PBMCs. The CDR3 nucleotides read TGCGCCAGCAGCGCGGCGGGACAGGGCGGGTATGGCTACACCTTC. It specifies CASSAAGQGGYGYTF.